Below are 3 T cell receptor beta chains sequenced from a single sample in a study of T cell repertoires in cytomegalovirus infection. One entry per CDR3 protein, called by TCRdb with MiXCR from the reads. There are approximately 500,000 distinct CDR3 sequences in the sample; 26% occur only once, and roughly an eighth lies in the top ten. The sequencing input was PBMCs. Source of these receptors: a human donor in good health (CMV status not recorded). Some clones in this sample may be carry-over from other donors' samples.

The chain couples TRBV27 to TRBJ2-5; D is undetermined. Germline V gives CDR1 MNHEY, CDR2 SMNVEV (reference sequence). Trimming took 8 bases from V and 6 from J, leaving 13 bases between them. The CDR3 is 12 amino acids. The CDR3 DNA reads as TGTGCCAGCGGTCGGCGGAGCCAGACCCAGTACTTC. It encodes CASGRRSQTQYF.

This clonotype was detected ten times or more. The chain uses TRBV7-8 and TRBJ2-7; no definite D call. The CDR3 has 12 residues. From germline, CDR1 is SGHVS and CDR2 FQNEAQ. Trimming removed 2 bases from V and 7 bases from J, with 9 bases in between. The CDR3 bases are TGTGCCAGCAGCTTAAGAACAGTGGAGCAGTACTTC. It yields the protein CASSLRTVEQYF.

This rearrangement joins TRBV7-9 to TRBJ1-1; 9 positions match TRBD1. The CDR3 has 15 residues. With 5 bases clipped from V and 5 bases from J, the junction kept 9 bases outside the gene matches. Germline V lookup: CDR1 SEHNR, CDR2 FQNEAQ (reference sequence). The CDR3 nucleotides are TGTGCCAGCAGCCCACAGGGGGCGGCTCCAACTGAAGCTTTCTTT. It yields the protein CASSPQGAAPTEAFF.